These 29 T cell receptor beta chains share one sample of origin, sequenced in a study of T-cell memory formation after mild COVID-19. TCRdb re-derived calls from the 5' RACE reads in MiXCR, one entry per CDR3 protein. This sample has about 350,000 distinct CDR3 sequences, with roughly 15% found just once. Material: PBMCs or a T cell subset sorted from them (not recorded which). Every receptor here comes from a man aged 18-30 years who had mild COVID-19 (a few samples of this study predate the infection). Cell type and time point are not known.

V is TRBV5-5 and J is TRBJ1-6, with 7 bases lining up with TRBD1. This CDR3 has 14 residues. Germline V gives CDR1 SGHKS, CDR2 YYEKEE (reference sequence). V was clipped by 4 bases and J by 6 bases; unmatched bases: 4. The CDR3 protein is CASSIQGFNSPLHF. The CDR3, as DNA: TGTGCCAGCAGCATACAGGGGTTTAATTCACCCCTCCACTTT.

This clonotype was recorded a few times. The chain has TRBV27 and TRBJ1-2; no reliable D call. V dropped 6 bases and J dropped 3 bases, with 11 bases sitting between them. CDR1 MNHEY and CDR2 SMNVEV come from the germline V gene (reference sequence). The CDR3 loop spans 13 amino acids. DNA for the CDR3: TGTGCCAGCAGCCCCCGGACCCACTATGGCTACACCTTC. It yields the protein CASSPRTHYGYTF.

V gene TRBV6-5 combines with J gene TRBJ2-2; 12 nucleotides match TRBD2. The CDR3 covers 16 residues. CDR1 is MNHEY and CDR2 is SVGAGI in the germline V gene. V was pared by 6 bases and J by 7 bases, with 9 bases of the junction left unmatched. The CDR3: CASRSLGLAGIGELFF. In nucleotides, the CDR3 is TGTGCCAGCAGATCCCTCGGACTAGCGGGGATCGGGGAGCTGTTTTTT.

The chain uses TRBV6-6 and TRBJ2-5; D possibly corresponds to TRBD2 (6 bases). CDR3 length: 14 residues. Germline lookup yields CDR1 MNHNY and CDR2 SVGAGI (reference sequence). V shed 5 bases and J shed 5 bases, with 15 bases lying between them. Written as DNA, the CDR3 is TGTGCCAGCAGTGCCGCGGGAATCAAGGAGACCCAGTACTTC. Encoded protein: CASSAAGIKETQYF.

V gene TRBV12-3 or TRBV12-4 combines with J gene TRBJ2-5; 7 bases match TRBD2. This CDR3 spans 15 amino acids. V shed 3 bases and J 4 bases; nucleotides not matched to a gene: 8. This CDR3 reads CASSFWEGLGETQYF. The CDR3 nucleotides read TGTGCCAGCAGTTTTTGGGAGGGCTTGGGAGAGACCCAGTACTTC.

In its sample, this clonotype was seen a few times. The J gene is TRBJ1-1, the V gene TRBV28; a possible D gene is TRBD1 (5 bases). CDR1 is MDHEN and CDR2 is SYDVKM in the germline V gene. CDR3 size: 15 residues. Trimming removed 3 bases from V and 6 bases from J, with 17 bases in between. In nucleotides, the CDR3 is TGTGCCAGCAGTTTCCTCATGGGGGGGTTCTCTGAAGCTTTCTTT. Translated: CASSFLMGGFSEAFF.

This clonotype was picked up a small number of times. The rearrangement uses TRBV6-5 and TRBJ2-3, with 7 nucleotides matching TRBD1. The CDR3 has 13 residues. The germline V gene has CDR1 MNHEY and CDR2 SVGAGI. The ends lost 7 bases at V and 4 bases at J; junction bases unmatched: 5. CDR3 nucleotide sequence: TGTGCCAGCATGTGGCAGGGGGCAGATACGCAGTATTTT. Translation: CASMWQGADTQYF.

Many counts were recorded for this clonotype. The chain is built from TRBV5-1 and TRBJ2-5, with D maybe TRBD2 (6 bases). The CDR3 extends over 14 amino acids. CDR1 is SGHRS and CDR2 is YFSETQ in the germline V gene. The V and J ends lost 4 bases and 1 base respectively, with 11 bases between them. The CDR3 DNA reads TGCGCCAGCAGCCCCGGGACTTCCCAAGAGACCCAGTACTTC. Translating gives CASSPGTSQETQYF.

This clonotype was seen only a few times. This chain uses TRBV7-8 with TRBJ2-7; 7 positions agree with TRBD2. J lost 6 bases, V lost 1 base, and 6 bases had no gene match. Germline V CDR1 and CDR2: SGHVS, FQNEAQ. This CDR3 contains 14 residues. CDR3: CASSLGDGGFEQYV. CDR3 bases: TGTGCCAGCAGCTTAGGGGACGGGGGGTTCGAGCAGTACGTC.

This clonotype has ten or more counts. J is TRBJ2-2 and V is TRBV4-3; the D gene is possibly TRBD1 (6 bases). From germline, CDR1 is LGHNA and CDR2 YSLEER. V was pared by 1 base and J by 7 bases, with 16 bases between. The CDR3 has 16 residues. The CDR3 DNA reads as TGCGCCAGCAGCCAAGTGACAGGCCGAGGGTACGGGGAGCTGTTTTTT. This translates into CASSQVTGRGYGELFF.

The rearrangement joins TRBV4-2 to TRBJ1-5; 7 nucleotides align to TRBD1. The length of the CDR3 is 15 residues. V dropped 4 bases and J dropped 2; count of bases not matched to a gene: 5. CDR1 and CDR2 from the germline V gene are LGHNA and YNFKEQ. The DNA of the CDR3 is TGTGCCAGCAGCCCAGACACAGGGGGCAATCAGCCCCAGCATTTT. It specifies CASSPDTGGNQPQHF.

This clonotype was observed a handful of times. The CDR3 here is CASSLRGANTEAFF. The CDR3 coding sequence is TGCGCCAGCAGCTTAAGGGGGGCTAACACTGAAGCTTTCTTT. The V gene is TRBV5-1, the J gene TRBJ1-1, with D tentatively TRBD1 (6 bases). Germline assignment: CDR1 SGHRS and CDR2 YFSETQ. The CDR3 covers 14 residues. Trimming pared 2 bases from V and 2 bases from J, leaving 10 bases between.

A few counts support this clonotype. The rearrangement joins TRBV3-1 to TRBJ2-5, with 8 bases lining up with TRBD2. After removal of 3 bases from V and 3 bases from J, the junction contained 3 bases not matched to a gene. Looked up from germline, CDR1 is LGHDT and CDR2 is YNNKEL (reference sequence). CDR3 size: 14 residues. The CDR3 spells CASSQGGGKETQYF. Written as DNA, the CDR3 is TGTGCCAGCAGCCAGGGCGGGGGGAAAGAGACCCAGTACTTC.

This clonotype was observed a few times. The rearrangement joins TRBV18 to TRBJ1-5; 7 positions match TRBD1. This CDR3 region has 17 residues. The germline gives CDR1 KGHSH, CDR2 LQKENI. The ends lost 6 bases at V and 4 bases at J; junction bases unmatched: 15. DNA for the CDR3: TGTGCCAGCTCCCAGAGCGAGGGGCAGGGGGGAAATCAGCCCCAGCATTTT. Translating it yields CASSQSEGQGGNQPQHF.

This clonotype was detected a few times. V is TRBV4-1 and J is TRBJ2-5, with TRBD2 identical over 7 bases. From germline, CDR1 is MGHRA and CDR2 YSYEKL. This CDR3 is 15 amino acids long. With V trimmed by 1 base and J by 5 bases, 7 bases remained unmatched. The CDR3 loop is CASSQGPAGMETQYF. The DNA for the CDR3 is TGCGCCAGCAGCCAAGGACCAGCGGGGATGGAGACCCAGTACTTC.

This clonotype showed up just a few times. The chain is built from TRBV6-6 and TRBJ2-1, with 7 bases fitting TRBD1. The germline gives CDR1 MNHNY, CDR2 SVGAGI (reference sequence). The CDR3 is 14 residues long. J gave up 0 bases and V 6 bases, and 2 bases lay outside the gene matches. This chain's CDR3 is CASSNRGSYNEQFF. For the CDR3, the DNA is TGTGCCAGCAGCAACAGGGGCTCCTACAATGAGCAGTTCTTC.

There are many counts of this clonotype. The chain recombines TRBV6-2 or TRBV6-3 with TRBJ2-2, with TRBD2 identical over 8 bases. V dropped 6 bases and J dropped 5; count of bases not matched to a gene: 8. CDR1 and CDR2 (germline): MNHEY, SVGEGT. The CDR3 extends over 15 amino acids. CDR3 amino acids: CASRSWRGETGELFF. The DNA of the CDR3 is TGTGCCAGCAGGAGTTGGCGGGGGGAGACCGGGGAGCTGTTTTTT.

The genes are TRBV10-3 and TRBJ2-3; D is unresolved. This CDR3 contains 12 residues. Trimming removed 1 base from V and 5 bases from J, with 4 bases in between. The germline CDR1 and CDR2 sequences are ENHRY and SYGVKD. For the CDR3, the DNA is TGTGCCATCAGTGAGTGGGGAGATACGCAGTATTTT. Translation gives CAISEWGDTQYF.

In this sample, this clonotype turned up a few times. The rearrangement uses TRBV9 and TRBJ1-4; 9 bases are shared with TRBD1. With V trimmed by 0 bases and J by 5 bases, 2 bases remained unmatched. The CDR3 is 15 residues long. Germline lookup yields CDR1 SGDLS and CDR2 YYNGEE. The CDR3: CASSVGTGGNEKLFF. The CDR3 nucleotides are TGTGCCAGCAGCGTAGGAACAGGGGGCAATGAAAAACTGTTTTTT.

The chain joins TRBV12-5 to TRBJ1-1; 7 positions match TRBD1. Unmatched junction bases numbered 12, after V lost 5 bases and J lost 6 bases. Germline CDR1 and CDR2: LGHNT and FRNRAP. This CDR3 comprises 15 residues. DNA for the CDR3: TGTGCTAGTGGTCTCCGACAGGGAGGGGATCCTGAAGCTTTCTTT. Its translation: CASGLRQGGDPEAFF.

The gene calls are TRBV7-9 and TRBJ1-1; D is uncertain. Looked up from germline, CDR1 is SEHNR and CDR2 is FQNEAQ (reference sequence). Trimming shortened V by 2 bases and J by 4 bases, and 11 bases separated the two germline ends. This CDR3 is 14 amino acids long. CDR3 in DNA: TGTGCCAGCAGCTTAATAGTGACGGGCACTGAAGCTTTCTTT. This encodes CASSLIVTGTEAFF.

This chain joins TRBV11-1 and TRBJ2-7; 7 bases map to TRBD2. V shed 1 base, J shed 1 base, and the junction held 1 base outside the gene matches. The CDR3 runs to 14 residues. The germline gives CDR1 SGHAT, CDR2 FQDESV (reference sequence). The CDR3 coding sequence is TGTGCCAGCAGCTTAGACGGGGGGTCCTACGAGCAGTACGTC. Amino acid sequence: CASSLDGGSYEQYV.

This clonotype appeared a few times. V usage is TRBV9 and J usage is TRBJ1-1; possibly TRBD1 for D (5 bases). With 4 bases removed from V and 7 bases from J, the gap between germline ends came to 17 bases. The CDR3 runs to 14 residues. Germline CDR1 SGDLS, CDR2 YYNGEE. Written as DNA, the CDR3 is TGTGCCAGCAGCCCACAGGTAGGGCGGGATGAAGCTTTCTTT. Its translation: CASSPQVGRDEAFF.

In its sample, this clonotype was seen a few times. V usage is TRBV25-1 and J usage is TRBJ2-3; 7 bases line up with TRBD2. The CDR3 is 13 amino acids. J lost 9 bases, V lost 4 bases, and 7 bases had no gene match. Germline values: CDR1 MGHDK, CDR2 SYGVNS. CDR3 DNA: TGTGCCAGCAGTGCCCGGGACTACGACACGCAGTATTTT. The encoded protein is CASSARDYDTQYF. Variable domain in full (rest from reference TRBV25-1 and TRBJ2-3): EADIYQTPRYLVIGTGKKITLECSQTMGHDKMYWYQQDPGMELHLIHYSYGVNSTEKGDLSSESTVSRIRTEHFPLTLESARPSHTSQYLCASSARDYDTQYFGPGTRLTVL.

The chain recombines TRBV7-2 with TRBJ2-1; TRBD1 aligns across 8 bases. Trimming at V came to 0 bases and at J to 6 bases, leaving 7 bases not matched to a gene. This CDR3 region has 16 residues. From germline, CDR1 is SGHTA and CDR2 FQGNSA. CDR3 protein: CASSLASRQGRNEQFF. The CDR3 DNA reads TGTGCCAGCAGCTTAGCTTCTCGACAGGGGCGCAATGAGCAGTTCTTC. The whole variable domain, filled in from reference TRBV7-2 and TRBJ2-1, reads GAGVSQSPSNKVTEKGKDVELRCDPISGHTALYWYRQSLGQGLEFLIYFQGNSAPDKSGLPSDRFSAERTGGSVSTLTIQRTQQEDSAVYLCASSLASRQGRNEQFFGPGTRLTVL.

J is TRBJ2-3 and V is TRBV3-1; 10 nucleotides agree with TRBD2. V shed 3 bases and J 11 bases; nucleotides not matched to a gene: 8. The CDR3 spans 14 residues. The V gene's germline CDR1 is LGHDT and CDR2 YNNKEL (reference sequence). The CDR3 protein is CASSQSGGAPLQYF. In nucleotides, the CDR3 is TGTGCCAGCAGCCAGAGCGGGGGGGCCCCGTTGCAGTATTTT.

The CDR3 nucleotides read TGTGCCAGCAGCTTGGCCGAGGTTAGGGGTTCGGCTGAGACCCAGTACTTC. Residues: CASSLAEVRGSAETQYF. The chain is built from TRBV5-4 and TRBJ2-5; D may be TRBD1 (5 bases). This CDR3 region has 17 residues. Germline V gene data show CDR1 as SGHNT and CDR2 as YYREEE (reference sequence). Deletions cut 0 bases from V and 5 bases from J, with 20 bases between.

This clonotype appeared a few times. The chain recombines TRBV6-4 with TRBJ2-5; 10 bases fit TRBD2. Germline CDR1 and CDR2: MRHNA and SNTAGT. V trimming: 6 bases; J trimming: 0 bases; junction bases outside the gene matches: 1. This CDR3 contains 14 residues. The CDR3 loop reads CASRGLADQETQYF. The CDR3 DNA reads TGTGCCAGCAGAGGACTAGCGGACCAAGAGACCCAGTACTTC.

This chain links TRBV7-8 with TRBJ2-1; 11 bases map to TRBD2. Germline V gene data show CDR1 as SGHVS and CDR2 as FQNEAQ. Unmatched junction bases numbered 11, after V lost 0 bases and J lost 4 bases. The CDR3 is 19 residues long. CDR3 coding DNA: TGTGCCAGCAGCTTAGCGCGGCTAGCGGGGGGCAAGCCTTACAATGAGCAGTTCTTC. Protein: CASSLARLAGGKPYNEQFF.